These 8 T cell receptor beta chains came from one sample sequenced in a study of cytomegalovirus exposure and HLA in healthy donors. The PCR had 60 Vbeta and 13 Jbeta primers. TCRdb keeps only in-frame clones here, not all; method: immunoSEQ multiplex PCR. The sample lists some 76,000 clones, about 66% occurring once. Sequencing was performed on PBMCs. These receptors all stem from a man aged 60 to 75 in good health and CMV-seropositive.

The V call is TRBV19, the J call TRBJ1-5; a weak D match, TRBD1 (5 bases). The V and J ends lost 7 bases and 4 bases respectively, with 8 bases between them. CDR1 LNHDA and CDR2 SQIVND come from the germline V gene (reference sequence). The CDR3 extends over 12 amino acids. The CDR3 is CASKSGNQPQHF. The CDR3 DNA sequence: TGTGCCAGTAAGTCAGGGAATCAGCCCCAGCATTTT.

The chain recombines TRBV27 with TRBJ2-7; 9 positions agree with TRBD1. CDR1 is MNHEY, CDR2 SMNVEV, per germline (reference sequence). Unmatched junction bases numbered 11, after V lost 5 bases and J lost 9 bases. This CDR3 is built from 14 residues. The CDR3 region is CASSLGQGRAGQYF. The DNA for the CDR3 is TGTGCCAGCAGTCTCGGACAGGGGCGAGCTGGGCAGTACTTC.

The chain uses TRBV19 and TRBJ1-2, with D perhaps matching TRBD1 (5 bases). Trimming left V 5 bases short and J 4 bases short, with 17 bases between. Looked up from germline, CDR1 is LNHDA and CDR2 is SQIVND (reference sequence). The CDR3 is 15 amino acids. The CDR3 DNA reads as TGTGCCAGTAGTCCGGGACTTCAACCCTCCTATGGCTACACCTTC. Residues: CASSPGLQPSYGYTF.

The chain carries TRBV5-1 and TRBJ2-7, with TRBD1 identical over 7 bases. This CDR3 is built from 15 residues. The J segment lost 1 base and the V segment lost 4 bases, leaving 8 bases of the junction unmatched. The germline V gene encodes CDR1 SGHRS and CDR2 YFSETQ. CDR3 sequence: CASSAGQASSYEQYF. The CDR3 DNA sequence: TGCGCCAGCAGCGCCGGACAGGCGTCTTCCTACGAGCAGTACTTC.

This chain joins TRBV11-2 and TRBJ1-6; the D gene is possibly TRBD1 (6 bases). V lost 5 bases, J lost 7 bases, and 15 bases lay in between. Germline CDR1 SGHAT, CDR2 FQNNGV. CDR3 size: 15 residues. The CDR3 loop is CASSLAGRGNSPLHF. DNA for the CDR3: TGTGCCAGCAGCCTAGCAGGGAGGGGGAATTCACCCCTCCACTTT.

This clone was seen a handful of times. The chain has TRBV9 and TRBJ2-5, with 12 nucleotides matching TRBD2. The CDR3 runs to 17 residues. Germline V gene data show CDR1 as SGDLS and CDR2 as YYNGEE. The V and J ends lost 0 bases and 2 bases, in that order; junction bases with no gene match: 5. CDR3 nucleotides: TGTGCCAGCAGCGTAGCTCCCGGACTAGCGGGGCAAGAGACCCAGTACTTC. It is translated as CASSVAPGLAGQETQYF. The variable domain in full, completed from reference TRBV9 and TRBJ2-5, reads DSGVTQTPKHLITATGQRVTLRCSPRSGDLSVYWYQQSLDQGLQFLIQYYNGEERAKGNILERFSAQQFPDLHSELNLSSLELGDSALYFCASSVAPGLAGQETQYFGPGTRLLVL.

The chain is built from TRBV7-3 and TRBJ2-3; 8 nucleotides align to TRBD2. This CDR3 comprises 16 residues. Germline V gene sequence: CDR1 SGHTA, CDR2 FQGTGA. The V segment lost 0 bases and the J segment 6 bases; nucleotides outside the gene matches: 8. This chain's CDR3 is CASSLTREGLSDTQYF. The CDR3 coding sequence is TGTGCCAGCAGCTTAACCCGGGAGGGCCTGTCGGATACGCAGTATTTT.

The chain uses TRBV11-3 and TRBJ2-5; D is possibly TRBD1 (6 bases). Germline V gene lookup returns CDR1 SGHNT and CDR2 YENEEA. V was trimmed by 5 bases and J by 3 bases, leaving 13 bases between them. This CDR3 has 14 amino acids. The chain's CDR3 is CASSPGAREETQYF. The CDR3 region has the DNA TGTGCCAGCAGCCCAGGGGCCCGGGAAGAGACCCAGTACTTC.